This T cell receptor beta chain derives from a study of blood T cell repertoires in COVID-19. Study in general: Collection of acute and convalescent COVID-19 samples took place in the United States, Italy and Spain.

In the original analysis: Counts of nucleated cells, estimated from reference gene primer amplification, were obtained. Sequencing used immunoSEQ multiplex PCR; TCRdb keeps in-frame clones, though not all of them. V and J calls and clone size follow that table, whereas D and trimming were derived from the DNA. There are roughly 170,000 clones in the sample; roughly 80% occur only once, and roughly 4.5% lies in the top ten. Recovered status in Cohort 3 required two negative PCRs, clearance, or symptom resolution. The CDR3 is 15 amino acids. After removal of 8 bases from V and 0 bases from J, the junction contained 6 bases not matched to a gene. CDR1 and CDR2 (germline): KGHDR, SFDVKD.

This TCR came from a woman in her forties or fifties who had recovered from COVID-19. The chain links TRBV24-1 to TRBJ2-3; 8 nucleotides line up with TRBD2. The source material was PBMCs or T cells enriched from blood (not recorded which). The CDR3, as DNA: TGTGCCACCATGGCAGCGGGGGATAGCACAGATACGCAGTATTTT. Translation gives CATMAAGDSTDTQYF.